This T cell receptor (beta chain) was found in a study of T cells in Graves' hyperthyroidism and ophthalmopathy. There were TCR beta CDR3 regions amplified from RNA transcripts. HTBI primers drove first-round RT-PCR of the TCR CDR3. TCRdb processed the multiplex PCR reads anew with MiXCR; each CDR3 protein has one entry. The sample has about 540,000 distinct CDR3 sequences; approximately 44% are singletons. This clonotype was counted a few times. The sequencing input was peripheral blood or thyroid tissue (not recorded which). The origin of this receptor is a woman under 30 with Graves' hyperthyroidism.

The CDR3 nucleotides read TGTGCCAGCAGCGCGGACAGGTTGAAAGCTTTCTTT. Its translation: CASSADRLKAFF. V and J are TRBV6-6 and TRBJ1-1; TRBD1 agrees at 7 bases. Trimming took 6 bases from V and 9 from J; bases not matched to a gene: 7. CDR1 MNHNY and CDR2 SVGAGI come from the germline V gene (reference sequence). The CDR3 is made up of 12 amino acids.